These 15 T cell receptor beta chains came from one sample sequenced in a study of PD-L1 blockade in urothelial cancer. TCRdb's table, derived via immunoSEQ multiplex PCR, lists solely in-frame clones and lacks some. Of about 84,000 clones in the sample, 82% are singletons; the top ten hold more than 9%. This specimen was PBMCs, taken around atezolizumab (anti-PD-L1) treatment. The receptors derive from a man aged 65 to 79 with urothelial cancer.

The V gene is TRBV2, the J gene TRBJ2-2, with D perhaps matching TRBD1 (7 bases). Trimming cost V 10 bases and J 0 bases, with 15 bases left between them. The CDR3 is 15 residues long. In germline, CDR1 is SNHLY, CDR2 FYNNEI. CDR3 amino acids: CATGGLPPNTGELFF. The CDR3 coding sequence is TGTGCCACAGGGGGGCTACCACCGAACACCGGGGAGCTGTTTTTT.

The rearrangement joins TRBV19 to TRBJ2-2; D may be TRBD2 (6 bases). Trimming stripped 10 bases from V and 0 bases from J, with 15 bases between. Looked up from germline, CDR1 is LNHDA and CDR2 is SQIVND (reference sequence). This CDR3 has 15 amino acids. The CDR3 sequence: CATSSRDSNTGELFF. CDR3 DNA sequence: TGTGCCACTTCATCAAGGGACTCGAACACCGGGGAGCTGTTTTTT.

The CDR3 DNA is TGTGCCAGCAGCGTCGGGACTAGAGCGACGAATGAGCAGTTCTTC. This encodes CASSVGTRATNEQFF. This rearrangement joins TRBV9 to TRBJ2-1; TRBD2 aligns across 8 bases. The CDR3 runs to 15 residues. The J segment lost 7 bases and the V segment lost 2 bases, leaving 8 bases of the junction unmatched. Germline V CDR1 and CDR2: SGDLS, YYNGEE.

This clone was counted once. V is TRBV28 and J is TRBJ2-2; unclear D gene. Germline V gene sequence: CDR1 MDHEN, CDR2 SYDVKM. V was clipped by 8 bases and J by 4 bases, with 11 bases between them. The CDR3 is 13 amino acids. CDR3 sequence (DNA): TGTGCCAGCCAGGCAGTGAGCACCGGGGAGCTGTTTTTT. Translated: CASQAVSTGELFF.

This clone has only a few counts. The chain carries TRBV27 and TRBJ1-1, with 8 positions matching TRBD1. The CDR3 is 11 amino acids. The junction had 3 bases not matched to a gene; V was cut back by 6 bases and J by 9 bases. CDR1 is MNHEY, CDR2 SMNVEV, per germline (reference sequence). The CDR3 region is CASRGTGQAFF. The CDR3 DNA follows: TGTGCCAGCAGGGGGACAGGCCAAGCTTTCTTT.

This rearrangement joins TRBV5-1 to TRBJ1-2, with D perhaps TRBD1 (5 bases). CDR3 size: 15 residues. CDR1 is SGHRS, CDR2 YFSETQ, per germline. The V end lost 0 bases, the J end lost 7 bases, and 16 bases lay between the germline ends. In DNA, the CDR3 is TGCGCCAGCAGCTTGGATATCCGTTCGGGGGTTGGCTACACCTTC. Translating it yields CASSLDIRSGVGYTF.

V and J are TRBV7-3 and TRBJ2-2; 7 bases match TRBD1. Trimming at V came to 5 bases and at J to 3 bases, leaving 3 bases not matched to a gene. Per germline, CDR1 SGHTA and CDR2 FQGTGA. The CDR3 is 14 amino acids. CDR3 loop: CASSHTGDTGELFF. The CDR3 bases are TGTGCCAGCAGCCACACAGGGGACACCGGGGAGCTGTTTTTT.

The J gene is TRBJ1-1, the V gene TRBV4-3; D is unclear. Trimming removed 1 base at V and 5 bases at J, with 11 bases between. The germline CDR1 and CDR2 sequences are LGHNA and YSLEER. The CDR3 spans 14 residues. The DNA for the CDR3 is TGCGCCAGCAGCCAAGTAGGGAGTCGGACTGAAGCTTTCTTT. As protein: CASSQVGSRTEAFF.

The genes are TRBV2 and TRBJ1-1; D is possibly TRBD1 (5 bases). V lost 4 bases and J lost 5, with 11 bases in between. CDR1 is SNHLY, CDR2 FYNNEI, per germline. CDR3 size: 13 residues. The CDR3 spells CASSVGRGTEAFF. In nucleotides, the CDR3 is TGTGCCAGCAGTGTGGGGCGTGGGACTGAAGCTTTCTTT.

The chain has TRBV7-5 and TRBJ2-3; the table's TRBD2 call for D was not verified on the DNA. TRBV7-5 corresponds to a pseudogene. The CDR3 extends over 16 amino acids. CDR3 protein: CARSFLTSGSTDTQYF. In nucleotides, the CDR3 is TGTGCCAGAAGCTTCCTAACTAGCGGGTCCACAGATACGCAGTATTTT.

The chain joins TRBV18 to TRBJ2-7; D unresolved. CDR3 length equals 16 residues. Germline loops: CDR1 KGHSH, CDR2 LQKENI. V was clipped by 0 bases and J by 3 bases, with 15 bases between them. CDR3 residues: CASSPPPQNNNYEQYF. In DNA, the CDR3 is TGTGCCAGCTCACCACCACCTCAGAACAACAACTACGAGCAGTACTTC.

The genes are TRBV4-1 and TRBJ2-3; the D gene is possibly TRBD1 (5 bases). This CDR3 region has 15 residues. Per the germline V gene, CDR1 is MGHRA and CDR2 is YSYEKL. The germline V and J ends were trimmed by 0 bases and 8 bases, with 15 bases remaining between them. The DNA of the CDR3 is TGCGCCAGCAGCCAAGATTCGGCAGGGTTGAGTACGCAGTATTTT. Protein sequence: CASSQDSAGLSTQYF.

This clone was counted a few times. V usage is TRBV4-2 and J usage is TRBJ1-2, with 8 nucleotides matching TRBD1. Germline trimming cut 4 bases from V and 7 bases from J; bases unmatched to any gene: 8. There are 14 residues in the CDR3. The germline V gene has CDR1 LGHNA and CDR2 YNFKEQ. The CDR3 DNA sequence: TGTGCCAGCAGCCCCCTGACAGGGGAAACTGGCTACACCTTC. The encoded protein is CASSPLTGETGYTF.

The CDR3 DNA follows: TGTGCCAGTACGCGATCGGGGGGTGAGACCCAGTACTTC. This gives the protein CASTRSGGETQYF. This sequence joins TRBV19 and TRBJ2-5, with 7 bases aligning to TRBD2. Germline values: CDR1 LNHDA, CDR2 SQIVND (reference sequence). Unmatched junction bases numbered 7, after V lost 7 bases and J lost 5 bases. The CDR3 totals 13 residues.

The J gene is TRBJ1-2, the V gene TRBV5-4; D uncertain. Trimming took off 1 base at V and 0 bases at J, with 10 bases between the two ends. CDR3 size: 15 residues. CDR1 and CDR2 from the germline V gene are SGHNT and YYREEE (reference sequence). CDR3 DNA: TGTGCCAGCAGCTTGTCACTAATACCTAACTATGGCTACACCTTC. This sequence encodes CASSLSLIPNYGYTF. The full variable domain, in which reference TRBV5-4 and TRBJ1-2 provide the parts outside the CDR3, is ETGVTQSPTHLIKTRGQQVTLRCSSQSGHNTVSWYQQALGQGPQFIFQYYREEENGRGNFPPRFSGLQFPNYSSELNVNALELDDSALYLCASSLSLIPNYGYTFGSGTRLTVV.